Listed here is a single T cell receptor beta chain. The data originate from a study of blood T cell repertoires in COVID-19. As handled by the study authors: It was from reference gene primer amplification that nucleated cell counts were estimated. Sequenced by immunoSEQ multiplex PCR; TCRdb stores in-frame clones only, minus some. The V and J calls and the clone size are those of that table, but D and trimming were determined from the DNA. The sample shows about 250,000 clones, approximately 85% of them seen only once. The CDR3 extends over 14 amino acids. CDR1 is SEHNR and CDR2 is FQNEAQ in the germline V gene (reference sequence). V shed 6 bases, J shed 5 bases, and the junction held 6 bases outside the gene matches.

This receptor was obtained from a woman in her twenties or thirties who had recovered from COVID-19. Source material: PBMCs or T cells enriched from blood (not recorded which). The V and J genes are TRBV7-9 and TRBJ1-4, with 7 bases that match TRBD1. CDR3 DNA sequence: TGTGCCAGCAGTCCGGGCAGGGGGAATGAAAAACTGTTTTTT. This gives the protein CASSPGRGNEKLFF.